Following are 26 T cell receptor beta chains from one sample sequenced in a study of human T cells and chemical hapten exposure. TCRdb redid the calling of the RACE reads with MiXCR, one entry per CDR3 protein. The data hold 250,000 to 300,000 distinct CDR3 sequences, with around 7% observed a single time. Time point here: pre-sensitization, week 0. Treatment defined: therapeutic diphenylcyclopropenone sensitization with weekly scalp DPC. Sequences were derived from whole blood, sampled in connection with sensitization to the hapten diphenylcyclopropenone (DPC). These receptors were collected from a man between 18 and 35 years old with alopecia areata. Some clones in this sample may be carry-over from other donors' samples.

The V and J genes are TRBV20-1 and TRBJ1-1; 7 bases are a match to TRBD1. CDR3 length: 12 amino acids. Unmatched junction bases numbered 6, after V lost 5 bases and J lost 6 bases. In germline, CDR1 is DFQATT, CDR2 SNEGSKA (reference sequence). As DNA, the CDR3 is TGCAGTGCTGACCAGGGGGTCGCTGAAGCTTTCTTT. It translates to CSADQGVAEAFF.

The table lists this clonotype with many counts. The J gene is TRBJ2-2, the V gene TRBV29-1, with 7 positions matching TRBD1. This CDR3 is built from 15 residues. Per germline, CDR1 SQVTM and CDR2 ANQGSEA. The trim removed 7 bases at V and 4 bases at J, leaving 12 bases unmatched. CDR3 in DNA: TGCAGCGCCGAGGCGACAGGGTCCGGCACCGGGGAGCTGTTTTTT. As protein: CSAEATGSGTGELFF.

The V and J genes are TRBV4-3 and TRBJ2-3; 9 bases line up with TRBD2. The germline V gene encodes CDR1 LGHNA and CDR2 YSLEER. J was trimmed by 5 bases and V by 0 bases; bases with no gene match: 3. The CDR3 consists of 15 residues. CDR3 protein: CASSQDAGGQDTQYF. The CDR3 nucleotides read TGCGCCAGCAGCCAAGATGCGGGGGGGCAAGATACGCAGTATTTT.

This rearrangement joins TRBV3-1 to TRBJ2-3; no firm D call. This CDR3 comprises 11 residues. V gave up 3 bases and J gave up 6 bases, with 4 bases separating them. Germline V lookup: CDR1 LGHDT, CDR2 YNNKEL (reference sequence). The CDR3: CASSQSDTQYF. CDR3 nucleotides: TGTGCCAGCAGCCAGTCGGATACGCAGTATTTT.

This clonotype has only a few counts. V usage is TRBV6-5 and J usage is TRBJ2-3; 7 bases are a match to TRBD1. Trimming cost V 5 bases and J 2 bases; bases outside gene matches: 7. The CDR3 length is 15 residues. The V gene's germline CDR1 is MNHEY and CDR2 SVGAGI. The CDR3 sequence is CASSQDRSVTDTQYF. The CDR3 region has the DNA TGTGCCAGCAGTCAGGACAGGAGTGTCACAGATACGCAGTATTTT.

This clonotype was seen only a few times. The V call is TRBV9, the J call TRBJ2-1; TRBD1 agrees at 10 bases. The CDR3 contains 17 residues. Germline CDR1 and CDR2: SGDLS and YYNGEE. The V and J ends lost 4 bases and 5 bases, in that order; junction bases with no gene match: 12. The CDR3 nucleotides are TGTGCCAGCAGCCCTCACCAGACAGGGGGCGCGGACAATGAGCAGTTCTTC. Its translation is CASSPHQTGGADNEQFF.

In its sample, this clonotype was seen a few times. The chain employs TRBV7-9 and TRBJ2-3, with TRBD1 matching 9 bases. The length of the CDR3 is 15 residues. Trimming removed 5 bases from V and 3 bases from J; junction bases left unmatched: 6. The germline V gene encodes CDR1 SEHNR and CDR2 FQNEAQ (reference sequence). The CDR3 DNA sequence: TGTGCCAGCAGCAGTACAGGGGGCATAACAGATACGCAGTATTTT. Protein sequence: CASSSTGGITDTQYF.

This clonotype was recorded many times. V is TRBV28 and J is TRBJ1-5; possibly TRBD1 for D (6 bases). V lost 4 bases and J lost 6, with 19 bases in between. Per germline, CDR1 MDHEN and CDR2 SYDVKM. The CDR3 covers 16 residues. The CDR3 protein is CASSSSRRGGRQPQHF. Here the CDR3 DNA reads TGTGCCAGCAGTTCAAGTCGCAGGGGCGGGCGTCAGCCCCAGCATTTT.

V gene TRBV4-1 combines with J gene TRBJ2-2; a possible D gene is TRBD1 (5 bases). Trimming cost V 0 bases and J 6 bases, with 14 bases left between them. Looked up from germline, CDR1 is MGHRA and CDR2 is YSYEKL. CDR3 length: 16 residues. CDR3 coding DNA: TGCGCCAGCAGCCAAGAAGCTAGGGGCAGGGCCGGGGAGCTGTTTTTT. Its translation: CASSQEARGRAGELFF.

This clonotype was observed a few times. V gene TRBV13 combines with J gene TRBJ1-1; 9 bases map to TRBD1. The CDR3 length is 15 residues. CDR1 and CDR2 from the germline V gene are PRHDT and FYEKMQ (reference sequence). V dropped 5 bases and J dropped 10; count of bases not matched to a gene: 14. The DNA of the CDR3 is TGTGCCAGCAGCACCCTGGGGGACAGGGAATTAGTAGCTTTCTTT. Its translation: CASSTLGDRELVAFF.

The chain couples TRBV7-9 to TRBJ1-6; D ambiguous. The CDR3 sequence is 16 residues long. Trimming stripped 3 bases from V and 8 bases from J, with 17 bases between. The germline gives CDR1 SEHNR, CDR2 FQNEAQ (reference sequence). CDR3 bases: TGTGCCAGCAGCTTTTGGCAGGATGGGCGGGATTCACCCCTCCACTTT. Amino acids: CASSFWQDGRDSPLHF.

This clonotype was seen at least ten times. The genes are TRBV4-3 and TRBJ1-6; weak D call: TRBD1 (5 bases). Germline-derived CDR1 and CDR2 are LGHNA and YSLEER. The CDR3 runs to 16 residues. The V end lost 0 bases, the J end lost 7 bases, and 13 bases lay between the germline ends. The CDR3 coding sequence is TGCGCCAGCAGCCAAGAGGTCCCGGGGGAGAATTCACCCCTCCACTTT. It codes for CASSQEVPGENSPLHF.

This clonotype was observed a few times. The chain uses TRBV7-2 and TRBJ2-4; 12 nucleotides line up with TRBD2. Per germline, CDR1 SGHTA and CDR2 FQGNSA. The CDR3 runs 20 residues. After removal of 1 base from V and 1 base from J, the junction contained 11 bases not matched to a gene. The CDR3 region has the DNA TGTGCCAGCAGCTTAGACCCTAGCGGGGGGGCCATGGCGGCCAAAAACATTCAGTACTTC. It encodes CASSLDPSGGAMAAKNIQYF.

The rearrangement joins TRBV6-6 to TRBJ1-5, with 7 bases lining up with TRBD1. Unmatched junction bases numbered 7, after V lost 7 bases and J lost 4 bases. The length of the CDR3 is 14 residues. In germline, CDR1 is MNHNY, CDR2 SVGAGI (reference sequence). CDR3 sequence: CASNQGQQNQPQHF. The CDR3 coding sequence is TGTGCCAGCAACCAGGGACAGCAAAATCAGCCCCAGCATTTT.

This clonotype was counted ten times or more. V is TRBV4-3 and J is TRBJ2-3, with D unclear. The V gene's germline CDR1 is LGHNA and CDR2 YSLEER. The CDR3 consists of 15 residues. V dropped 1 base and J dropped 6 bases, with 14 bases sitting between them. DNA of the CDR3: TGCGCCAGCAGCCAAGCTTTGAGATTAGGGGATACGCAGTATTTT. Protein product: CASSQALRLGDTQYF.

The rearrangement joins TRBV10-3 to TRBJ1-2; tentatively, D is TRBD1 (5 bases). CDR1 and CDR2 from the germline V gene are ENHRY and SYGVKD. CDR3 size: 12 residues. Trimming cost V 3 bases and J 8 bases, with 10 bases left between them. The CDR3 sequence: CAISEGQSGYTF. CDR3 nucleotide sequence: TGTGCCATCAGTGAAGGACAATCCGGCTACACCTTC.

This clonotype was observed a handful of times. The chain combines TRBV7-9 with TRBJ1-1; D gene unclear. Trimming left V 1 base short and J 2 bases short, with 14 bases between. Germline CDR1 SEHNR, CDR2 FQNEAQ (reference sequence). The CDR3 has 16 residues. CDR3 nucleotides: TGTGCCAGCAGCTTAGTCTGGGCGGCACTAAACACTGAAGCTTTCTTT. Translated, it gives CASSLVWAALNTEAFF.

This clonotype has a single count. V gene TRBV11-3 combines with J gene TRBJ2-5, with D possibly TRBD1 on 5 matching bases. Germline assignment: CDR1 SGHNT and CDR2 YENEEA. This CDR3 comprises 13 residues. V was trimmed by 1 base and J by 5 bases, leaving 8 bases between them. The CDR3 DNA reads TGTGCCAGCAGCTTAGGCAGGGATGAGACCCAGTACTTC. Its protein product is CASSLGRDETQYF.

This clonotype was seen only a few times. This chain connects TRBV2 to TRBJ2-6, with TRBD1 identical over 10 bases. In germline, CDR1 is SNHLY, CDR2 FYNNEI. V dropped 7 bases and J dropped 0; count of bases not matched to a gene: 6. This CDR3 is 17 amino acids long. The CDR3: CASNGDRGFSGANVLTF. CDR3 sequence (DNA): TGTGCCAGCAACGGGGACAGGGGTTTCTCTGGGGCCAACGTCCTGACTTTC. The complete variable domain, with remaining parts taken from reference TRBV2 and TRBJ2-6, reads EPEVTQTPSHQVTQMGQEVILRCVPISNHLYFYWYRQILGQKVEFLVSFYNNEISEKSEIFDDQFSVERPDGSNFTLKIRSTKLEDSAMYFCASNGDRGFSGANVLTFGAGSRLTVL.

The table lists this clonotype with many counts. The chain carries TRBV5-5 and TRBJ2-7; no firm D call. The CDR3 extends over 13 amino acids. Trimming left V 1 base short and J 2 bases short, with 7 bases between. Germline CDR1 SGHKS, CDR2 YYEKEE (reference sequence). The CDR3 DNA sequence: TGTGCCAGCAGCTTGCTACCGACCTACGAGCAGTACGTC. It is translated as CASSLLPTYEQYV.

There are a few counts of this clonotype. The CDR3 sequence is CASSPSGFRPQHF. Here the CDR3 DNA reads TGTGCCAGCTCACCCTCAGGGTTTCGGCCCCAGCATTTT. The chain employs TRBV18 and TRBJ1-5, with D possibly matching TRBD1 (5 bases). The V gene's germline CDR1 is KGHSH and CDR2 LQKENI. The CDR3 has 13 amino acids. V was clipped by 3 bases and J by 9 bases, with 12 bases between them.

The rearrangement links TRBV10-2 to TRBJ2-7, with 9 bases lining up with TRBD1. The junction had 2 bases not matched to a gene; V was cut back by 0 bases and J by 2 bases. Per germline, CDR1 WSHSY and CDR2 SAAADI. The CDR3 length is 15 residues. As DNA, the CDR3 is TGCGCCAGCAGTGAGTCAGGACAGGGGCCCTACGAGCAGTACTTC. Its translation is CASSESGQGPYEQYF.

The chain is built from TRBV12-3 or TRBV12-4 and TRBJ2-7; 13 nucleotides align to TRBD2. Trimming removed 5 bases from V and 2 bases from J; junction bases left unmatched: 6. CDR3 length: 16 amino acids. The CDR3 region has the DNA TGTGCCAGCAGTGGGCCCACTAGCGGGGGGGCCTACGAGCAGTACTTC. Translating gives CASSGPTSGGAYEQYF.

This clonotype was seen a few times. The genes are TRBV20-1 and TRBJ1-5; tentatively, D is TRBD1 (6 bases). The CDR3 consists of 14 residues. The germline V gene has CDR1 DFQATT and CDR2 SNEGSKA (reference sequence). The V and J ends lost 4 bases and 1 base respectively, with 11 bases between them. In DNA form, the CDR3 reads TGCAGTGCTATAAACGGGGGCAGCAATCAGCCCCAGCATTTT. It codes for CSAINGGSNQPQHF.

The chain carries TRBV7-9 and TRBJ2-5; unclear D gene. This CDR3 contains 12 residues. Per germline, CDR1 SEHNR and CDR2 FQNEAQ (reference sequence). V gave up 5 bases and J gave up 5 bases, with 9 bases separating them. The CDR3 DNA reads as TGTGCCAGCAGCCTCCAAGCGGAGACCCAGTACTTC. Residues: CASSLQAETQYF.

This clonotype was detected a few times. The chain joins TRBV10-3 to TRBJ1-1, with D perhaps matching TRBD1 (6 bases). The V end lost 5 bases, the J end lost 1 base, and 11 bases lay between the germline ends. Germline CDR1 and CDR2: ENHRY and SYGVKD. CDR3 length equals 14 residues. CDR3 DNA: TGTGCCATCAGTTCAGGGGCGAAGAACACTGAAGCTTTCTTT. Protein product: CAISSGAKNTEAFF.